The clone carrying this T cell receptor (beta chain) was found many times. The data originate from a study of Graves' ophthalmopathy and Graves' hyperthyroidism. The authors amplified TCR beta CDR3 regions, and they did so from RNA transcripts for repertoire sequencing. HTBI primers were employed in first-round RT-PCR, then a second-round multiplex PCR followed. TCRdb recomputed calls from the multiplex PCR reads with MiXCR, one row per CDR3 protein. The sample records 300,000 or so distinct CDR3 sequences, about a sixth being singletons. Germline assignment: CDR1 MDHEN and CDR2 SYDVKM. V lost 7 bases to trimming and J lost 3 bases; unmatched junction nucleotides: 8. The CDR3 contains 15 residues.

Sequenced material: peripheral blood. The chain couples TRBV28 to TRBJ1-5; 8 bases are shared with TRBD1. The sequence was obtained from an adult man with Graves' ophthalmopathy. The CDR3 reads CASILRDRNNQPQHF. CDR3 in DNA: TGTGCCAGCATACTCCGGGACAGGAACAATCAGCCCCAGCATTTT.